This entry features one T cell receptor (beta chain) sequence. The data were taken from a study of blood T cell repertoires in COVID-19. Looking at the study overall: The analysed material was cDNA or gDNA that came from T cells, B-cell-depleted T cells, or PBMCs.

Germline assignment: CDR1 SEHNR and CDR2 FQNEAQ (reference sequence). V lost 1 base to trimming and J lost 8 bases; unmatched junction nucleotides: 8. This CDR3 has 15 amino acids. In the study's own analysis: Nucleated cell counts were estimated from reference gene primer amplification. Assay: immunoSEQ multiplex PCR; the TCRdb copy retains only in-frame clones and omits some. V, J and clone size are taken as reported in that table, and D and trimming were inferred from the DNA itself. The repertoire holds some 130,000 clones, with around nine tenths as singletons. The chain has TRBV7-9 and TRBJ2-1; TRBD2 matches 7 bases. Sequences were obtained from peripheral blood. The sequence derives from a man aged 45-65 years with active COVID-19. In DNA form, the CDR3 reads TGTGCCAGCAGCTTAGGTTTGAGGGAGGGCTATGAGCAGTTCTTC. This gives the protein CASSLGLREGYEQFF.